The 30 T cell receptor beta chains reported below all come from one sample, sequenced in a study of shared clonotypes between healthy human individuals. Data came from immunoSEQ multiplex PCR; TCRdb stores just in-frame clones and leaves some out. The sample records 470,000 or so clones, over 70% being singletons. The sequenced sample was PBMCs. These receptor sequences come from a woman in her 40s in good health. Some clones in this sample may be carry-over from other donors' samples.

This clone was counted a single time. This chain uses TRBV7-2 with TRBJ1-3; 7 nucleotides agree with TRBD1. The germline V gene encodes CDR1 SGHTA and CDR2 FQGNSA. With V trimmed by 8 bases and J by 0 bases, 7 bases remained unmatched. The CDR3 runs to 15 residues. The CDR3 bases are TGTGCCAGCCGAAGAGGACAGGCCTCTGGAAACACCATATATTTT. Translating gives CASRRGQASGNTIYF.

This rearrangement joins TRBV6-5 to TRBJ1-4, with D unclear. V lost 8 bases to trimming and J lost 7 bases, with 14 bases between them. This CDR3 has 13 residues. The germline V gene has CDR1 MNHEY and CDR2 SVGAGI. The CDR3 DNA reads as TGTGCCAGCGCAGTAAACATTGGTGAAAAACTGTTTTTT. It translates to CASAVNIGEKLFF.

CDR3 sequence reads: CASIHGRLSNQPQHF. DNA for the CDR3: TGTGCCAGCATCCACGGGCGGCTAAGCAATCAGCCCCAGCATTTT. This chain connects TRBV6-1 to TRBJ1-5; the D is unclear. Deletions cut 7 bases from V and 1 base from J, with 14 bases between. The CDR3 is 15 residues long. CDR1 is MNHNS and CDR2 is SASEGT in the germline V gene.

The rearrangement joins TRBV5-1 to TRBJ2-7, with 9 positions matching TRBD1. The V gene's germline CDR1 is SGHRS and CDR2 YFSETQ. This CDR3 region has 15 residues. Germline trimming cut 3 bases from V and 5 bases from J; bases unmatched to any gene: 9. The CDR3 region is CASSSPGQGTHEQYF. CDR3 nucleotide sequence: TGCGCCAGCAGCTCCCCGGGACAGGGTACCCACGAGCAGTACTTC.

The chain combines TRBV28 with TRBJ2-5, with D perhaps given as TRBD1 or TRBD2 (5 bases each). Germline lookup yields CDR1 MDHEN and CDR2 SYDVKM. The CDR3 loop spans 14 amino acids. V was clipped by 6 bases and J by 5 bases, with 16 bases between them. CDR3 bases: TGTGCCAGCAGGACCCGGGGCCGGAAGGAGACCCAGTACTTC. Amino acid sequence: CASRTRGRKETQYF.

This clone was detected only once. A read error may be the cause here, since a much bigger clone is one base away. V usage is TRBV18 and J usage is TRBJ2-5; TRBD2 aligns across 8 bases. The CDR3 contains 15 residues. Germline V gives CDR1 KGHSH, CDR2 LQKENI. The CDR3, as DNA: TGTGCCAGCTCCTCTGGGACTAGGGGACAAGAGGCCCAGTACTTC. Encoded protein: CASSSGTRGQEAQYF.

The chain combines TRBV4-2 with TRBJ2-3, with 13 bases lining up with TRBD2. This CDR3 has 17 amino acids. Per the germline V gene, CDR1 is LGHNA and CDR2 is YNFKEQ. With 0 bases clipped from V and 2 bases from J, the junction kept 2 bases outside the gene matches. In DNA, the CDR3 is TGTGCCAGCAGCCAAGATGGGACTAGCGGGGTCACAGATACGCAGTATTTT. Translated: CASSQDGTSGVTDTQYF.

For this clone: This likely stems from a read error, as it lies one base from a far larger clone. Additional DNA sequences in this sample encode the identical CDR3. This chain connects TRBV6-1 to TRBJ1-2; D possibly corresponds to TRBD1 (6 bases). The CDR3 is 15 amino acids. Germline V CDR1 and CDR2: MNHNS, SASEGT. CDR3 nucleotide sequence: TGTGCCAGCAGTGGAGGAGGACAGTCTTTCTATGGCTACACCTTT. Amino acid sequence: CASSGGGQSFYGYTF.

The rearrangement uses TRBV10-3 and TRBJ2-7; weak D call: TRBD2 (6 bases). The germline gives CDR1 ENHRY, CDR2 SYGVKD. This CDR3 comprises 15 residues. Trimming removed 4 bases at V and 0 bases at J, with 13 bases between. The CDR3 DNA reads TGTGCCATCAGTGTTGGCGGGAACCCCTCCTACGAGCAGTACTTC. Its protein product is CAISVGGNPSYEQYF.

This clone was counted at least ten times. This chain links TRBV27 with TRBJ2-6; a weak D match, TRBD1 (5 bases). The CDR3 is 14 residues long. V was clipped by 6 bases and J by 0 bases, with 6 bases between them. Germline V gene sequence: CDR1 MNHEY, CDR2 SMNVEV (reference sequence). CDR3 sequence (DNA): TGTGCCAGCAGCCAGGGCTCTGGGGCCAACGTCCTGACTTTC. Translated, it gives CASSQGSGANVLTF.

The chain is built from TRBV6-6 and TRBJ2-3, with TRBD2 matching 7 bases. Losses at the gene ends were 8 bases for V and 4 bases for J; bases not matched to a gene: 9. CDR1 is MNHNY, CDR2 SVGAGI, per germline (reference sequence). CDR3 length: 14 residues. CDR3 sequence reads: CASGRRESPDTQYF. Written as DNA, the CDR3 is TGTGCCAGCGGTCGGCGGGAGAGCCCAGATACGCAGTATTTT.

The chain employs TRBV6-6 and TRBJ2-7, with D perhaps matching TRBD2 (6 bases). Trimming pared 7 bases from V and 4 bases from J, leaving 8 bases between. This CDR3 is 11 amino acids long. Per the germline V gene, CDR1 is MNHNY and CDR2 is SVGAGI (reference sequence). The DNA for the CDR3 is TGTGCCAGCAAAGGGAGGTACGAGCAGTACTTC. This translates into CASKGRYEQYF.

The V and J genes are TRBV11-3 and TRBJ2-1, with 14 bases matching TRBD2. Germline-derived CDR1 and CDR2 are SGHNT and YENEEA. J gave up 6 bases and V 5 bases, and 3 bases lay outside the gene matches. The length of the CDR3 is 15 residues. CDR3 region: CASSLGLAGANEQFF. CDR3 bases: TGTGCCAGCAGCCTGGGACTAGCGGGAGCCAATGAGCAGTTCTTC. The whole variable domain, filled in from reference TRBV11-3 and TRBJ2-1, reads EAGVVQSPRYKIIEKKQPVAFWCNPISGHNTLYWYLQNLGQGPELLIRYENEEAVDDSQLPKDRFSAERLKGVDSTLKIQPAELGDSAVYLCASSLGLAGANEQFFGPGTRLTVL.

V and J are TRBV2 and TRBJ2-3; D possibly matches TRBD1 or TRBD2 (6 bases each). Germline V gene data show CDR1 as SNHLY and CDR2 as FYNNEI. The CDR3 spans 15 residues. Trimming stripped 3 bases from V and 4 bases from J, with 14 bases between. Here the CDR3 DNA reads TGTGCCAGCAGTGATGAGGGGGGAGGCCCAGATACGCAGTATTTT. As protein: CASSDEGGGPDTQYF.

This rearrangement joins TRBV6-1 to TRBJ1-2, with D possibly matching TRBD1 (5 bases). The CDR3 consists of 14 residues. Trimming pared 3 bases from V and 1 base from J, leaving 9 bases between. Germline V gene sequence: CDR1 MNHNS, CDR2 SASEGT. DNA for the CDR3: TGTGCCAGCAGTGATATGACAGTTAACTATGGCTACACCTTC. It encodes CASSDMTVNYGYTF.

The CDR3, as DNA: TGTGCCAGCAGCTTATCTAGCGGGGGGATCTACGAGCAGTACTTC. This gives the protein CASSLSSGGIYEQYF. V is TRBV7-9 and J is TRBJ2-7; 11 bases are a match to TRBD2. CDR1 is SEHNR, CDR2 FQNEAQ, per germline (reference sequence). The CDR3 extends over 15 amino acids. Unmatched junction bases numbered 3, after V lost 2 bases and J lost 3 bases.

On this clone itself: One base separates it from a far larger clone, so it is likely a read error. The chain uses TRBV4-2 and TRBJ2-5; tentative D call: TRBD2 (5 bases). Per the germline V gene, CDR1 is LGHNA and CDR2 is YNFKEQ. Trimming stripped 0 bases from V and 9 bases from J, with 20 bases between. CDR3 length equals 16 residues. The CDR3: CASSQDDLEGVEAQYF. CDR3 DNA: TGTGCCAGCAGCCAAGATGACCTAGAGGGTGTGGAGGCCCAGTACTTC.

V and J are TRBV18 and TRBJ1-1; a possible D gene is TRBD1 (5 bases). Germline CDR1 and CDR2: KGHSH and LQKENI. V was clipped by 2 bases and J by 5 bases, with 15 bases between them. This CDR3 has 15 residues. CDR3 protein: CASSPTDGGRTEAFF. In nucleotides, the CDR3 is TGTGCCAGCTCACCAACTGACGGGGGGAGGACTGAAGCTTTCTTT.

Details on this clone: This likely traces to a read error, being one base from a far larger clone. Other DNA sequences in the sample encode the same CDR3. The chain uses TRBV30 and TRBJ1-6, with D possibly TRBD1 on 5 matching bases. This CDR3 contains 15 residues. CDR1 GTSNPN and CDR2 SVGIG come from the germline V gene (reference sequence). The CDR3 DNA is TGTGCCTGGAGGAACTCGGGGGGGACCAATTCACCCCTCCACTTC. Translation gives CAWRNSGGTNSPLHF.

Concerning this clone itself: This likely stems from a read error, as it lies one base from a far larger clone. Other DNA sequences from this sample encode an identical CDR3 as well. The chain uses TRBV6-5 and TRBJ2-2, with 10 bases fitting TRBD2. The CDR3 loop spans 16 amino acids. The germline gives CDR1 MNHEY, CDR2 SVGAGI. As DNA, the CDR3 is TGTGCCAGCAGTTGGACTCTAGCGGGAGTGGGCGGGGAGCTATTTTTT. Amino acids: CASSWTLAGVGGELFF.

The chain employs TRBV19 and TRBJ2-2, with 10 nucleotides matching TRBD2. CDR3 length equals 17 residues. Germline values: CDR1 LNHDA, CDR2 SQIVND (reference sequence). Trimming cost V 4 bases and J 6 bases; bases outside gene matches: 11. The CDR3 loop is CASSTRELAGVPGELFF. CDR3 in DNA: TGTGCCAGTAGTACTAGGGAGCTAGCGGGAGTTCCCGGGGAGCTGTTTTTT.

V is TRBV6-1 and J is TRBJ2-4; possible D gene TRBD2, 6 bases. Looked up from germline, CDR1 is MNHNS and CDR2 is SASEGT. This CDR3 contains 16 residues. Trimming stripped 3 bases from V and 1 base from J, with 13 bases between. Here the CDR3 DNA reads TGTGCCAGCAGTGATCTTGGCGGGACGGCCAAAAACATTCAGTACTTC. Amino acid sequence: CASSDLGGTAKNIQYF.

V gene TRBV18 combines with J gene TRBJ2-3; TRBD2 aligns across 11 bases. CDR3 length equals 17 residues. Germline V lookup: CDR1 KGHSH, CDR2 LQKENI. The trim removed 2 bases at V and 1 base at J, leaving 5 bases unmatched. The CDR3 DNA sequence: TGTGCCAGCTCACCAACGACTAGCGGGACGGGCACAGATACGCAGTATTTT. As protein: CASSPTTSGTGTDTQYF.

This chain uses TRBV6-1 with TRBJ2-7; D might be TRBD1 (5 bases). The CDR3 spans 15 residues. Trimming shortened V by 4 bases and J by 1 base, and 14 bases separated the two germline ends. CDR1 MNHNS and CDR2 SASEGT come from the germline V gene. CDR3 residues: CASSVGHQISYEQYF. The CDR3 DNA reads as TGTGCCAGCAGTGTTGGACACCAGATATCCTACGAGCAGTACTTC.

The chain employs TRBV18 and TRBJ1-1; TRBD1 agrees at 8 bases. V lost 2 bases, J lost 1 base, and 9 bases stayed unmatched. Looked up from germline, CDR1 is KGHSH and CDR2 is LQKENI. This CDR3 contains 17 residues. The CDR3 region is CASSPAPPQGGNTEAFF. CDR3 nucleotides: TGTGCCAGCTCACCAGCCCCTCCACAGGGGGGGAACACTGAAGCTTTCTTT.

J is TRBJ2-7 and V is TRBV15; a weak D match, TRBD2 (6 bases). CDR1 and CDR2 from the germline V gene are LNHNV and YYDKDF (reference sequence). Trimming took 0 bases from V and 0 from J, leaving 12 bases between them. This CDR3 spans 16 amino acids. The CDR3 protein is CATSRDTRDSSYEQYF. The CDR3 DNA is TGTGCCACCAGCAGAGATACCCGGGACTCCTCCTACGAGCAGTACTTC.

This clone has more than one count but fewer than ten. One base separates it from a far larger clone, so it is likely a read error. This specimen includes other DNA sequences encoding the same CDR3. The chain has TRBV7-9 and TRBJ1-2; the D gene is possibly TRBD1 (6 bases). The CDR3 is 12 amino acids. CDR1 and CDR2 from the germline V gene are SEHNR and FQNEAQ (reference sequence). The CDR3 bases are TGTGCCAGCAACAGGGTAACGGATGGCTACACATTC. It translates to CASNRVTDGYTF.

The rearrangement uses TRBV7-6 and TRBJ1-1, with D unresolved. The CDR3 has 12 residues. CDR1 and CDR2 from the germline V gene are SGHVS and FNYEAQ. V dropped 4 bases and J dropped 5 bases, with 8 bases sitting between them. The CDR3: CASSSWGTEAFF. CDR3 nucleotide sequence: TGTGCCAGCAGCTCCTGGGGAACTGAAGCTTTCTTT.

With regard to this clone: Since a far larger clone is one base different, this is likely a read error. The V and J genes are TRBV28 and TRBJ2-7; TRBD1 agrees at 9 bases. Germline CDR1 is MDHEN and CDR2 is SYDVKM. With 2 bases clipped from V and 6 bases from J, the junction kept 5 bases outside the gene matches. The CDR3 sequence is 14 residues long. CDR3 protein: CASSLGRTGVEQYF. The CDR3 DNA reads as TGTGCCAGCAGTTTAGGGCGGACAGGGGTCGAGCAGTACTTC.

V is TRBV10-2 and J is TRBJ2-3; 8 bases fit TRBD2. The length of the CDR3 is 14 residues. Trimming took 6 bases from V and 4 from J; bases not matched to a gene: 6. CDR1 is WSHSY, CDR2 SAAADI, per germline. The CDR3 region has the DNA TGCGCCAGCAGACCGGGACTAGGCGCAGATACGCAGTATTTT. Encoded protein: CASRPGLGADTQYF.